This T cell receptor beta chain emerged from a study of blood T cell repertoires in COVID-19. Looking at the study overall: Both acute and convalescent COVID-19 samples were obtained from the United States, Italy and Spain. Nucleic acid was either cDNA or gDNA, and it came from T cells, B-cell-depleted T cells, or PBMCs.

Germline CDR1 is LGHNA and CDR2 is YSLEER. The ends were cut back, 1 base at V and 0 bases at J, with 12 bases in the middle. The CDR3 covers 16 residues. As handled by the study authors: For nucleated cells, counts were estimated from reference gene primer amplification. This table comes from immunoSEQ multiplex PCR, and its TCRdb copy is limited to in-frame clones, with some not included. The V and J calls and clone size come from that table; D and trimming were worked out from the DNA. The data show roughly 98,000 clones, over 80% seen once. Sequences were obtained from peripheral blood. This clonotype was obtained from a woman in her sixties or seventies with active COVID-19. This chain connects TRBV4-3 to TRBJ1-1; no firm D call. The CDR3 here is CASSQGAGRMNTEAFF. Here the CDR3 DNA reads TGCGCCAGCAGCCAAGGTGCGGGGAGGATGAACACTGAAGCTTTCTTT.